These 29 T cell receptor beta chains were all obtained from the same sample, sequenced in a study of tumor-infiltrating lymphocytes in primary liver carcinoma (dated 2017 in TCRdb). Blood RNA was extracted from unsorted whole blood using TRIzol reagent, and germline DNA was obtained with the DNeasy Blood & Tissue kit. The data were produced on an Illumina HiSeq 2500. Using a constant-region primer and ProtoScript II reverse transcriptase, TCRbeta-specific cDNA was reverse-transcribed from 400 to 550 ng total RNA. TCRbeta libraries were built with three nested multiplex PCR rounds, a slightly modified ARM-PCR procedure. Each of the first two PCR rounds ran for around 9 cycles and used multiplex TRBV1-TRBV30 forward primers together with a Cbeta reverse primer. Through fastp at Q25 and MiXCR, TCRdb rebuilt clones from the public reads, retaining in-frame beta chains. Rows merge per CDR3 protein into single entries with the most common DNA and genes. This sample gives about 310,000 distinct CDR3 sequences in total; 60% to 80% of them show up just once. The top ten clones comprise roughly 9% of the sample.

The sample taken for sequencing was peripheral blood. The receptors here all came from a man between 35 and 55 years old with primary liver carcinoma and hepatitis B virus infection.

Remarks on this clonotype: With a much larger clone just one base away, this may be a read error. This chain uses TRBV11-2 with TRBJ2-1; 8 bases align to TRBD2. The CDR3 is 15 residues long. Germline loops: CDR1 SGHAT, CDR2 FQNNGV. The CDR3 reads CASSALAGGPNKQSF. In nucleotides, the CDR3 is TGTGCCAGCAGCGCTCTAGCGGGTGGGCCCAATAAGCAGTCCTTC.

J is TRBJ1-1 and V is TRBV11-2; D call uncertain. Trimming took 4 bases from V and 8 from J, leaving 14 bases between them. Germline-derived CDR1 and CDR2 are SGHAT and FQNNGV. The CDR3 totals 13 residues. CDR3 residues: CASSSTKGVEAFF. The CDR3 nucleotides are TGTGCCAGCAGCTCCACTAAGGGAGTCGAAGCTTTCTTT. Using reference TRBV11-2 and TRBJ1-1 for the parts outside the CDR3, the full variable domain is EAGVAQSPRYKIIEKRQSVAFWCNPISGHATLYWYQQILGQGPKLLIQFQNNGVVDDSQLPKDRFSAERLKGVDSTLKIQPAKLEDSAVYLCASSSTKGVEAFFGQGTRLTVV.

The chain carries TRBV7-9 and TRBJ1-1; possible D gene TRBD1, 5 bases. The CDR3 loop spans 14 amino acids. Germline values: CDR1 SEHNR, CDR2 FQNEAQ (reference sequence). Trimming shortened V by 5 bases and J by 1 base, and 11 bases separated the two germline ends. For the CDR3, the DNA is TGTGCCAGCAGCATTATTACAGGGAACACTGAAGCTTTCTTT. It translates to CASSIITGNTEAFF.

With regard to this clonotype: Just one base apart from a much larger clone, this may be a read error. The V and J genes are TRBV29-1 and TRBJ1-4, with D possibly matching TRBD1 (5 bases). Germline lookup yields CDR1 SQVTM and CDR2 ANQGSEA. This CDR3 region has 14 residues. DNA for the CDR3: TGCAGCGTTAGAGACAGAGCAACTAATGAAAAACCGTTTTTT. Translating it yields CSVRDRATNEKPFF.

Concerning this clonotype: In this CDR3 the conserved last residue, phenylalanine or tryptophan, is missing, so a read error is likely. This chain uses TRBV7-8 with TRBJ2-6; 7 nucleotides align to TRBD1. The germline V gene has CDR1 SGHVS and CDR2 FQNEAQ. The length of the CDR3 is 17 residues. Unmatched junction bases numbered 8, after V lost 5 bases and J lost 1 base. The CDR3 DNA reads TGTGCCAGCAGCCTCCGGGACAGCCCTTCTGGGGCCAACGTCCTGACTTAC. Amino acids: CASSLRDSPSGANVLTY.

Turning to this clonotype: A much larger clone sits a single nucleotide away, making a read error possible. The chain couples TRBV10-3 to TRBJ2-7, with a possible D match to TRBD2 (6 bases). V lost 2 bases and J lost 0, with 11 bases in between. CDR3 length: 15 amino acids. The germline V gene encodes CDR1 ENHRY and CDR2 SYGVKD. The CDR3 nucleotides read TGTGCCATCAGTGAGAGGCGGGACGTCTCCTACGAGCAGTACTTC. Amino acids: CAISERRDVSYEQYF.

As regards this clonotype: A single base separates this from a much larger clone, so it may be a read error. The chain has TRBV5-5 and TRBJ2-7; no firm D call. CDR3 size: 15 residues. Deletions cut 5 bases from V and 7 bases from J, with 22 bases between. The germline V gene encodes CDR1 SGHKS and CDR2 YYEKEE (reference sequence). DNA of the CDR3: TGTGCCAGCAGTTTCGCTGACTGGGCTCTTTGGGAGCAGTACTTC. This translates into CASSFADWALWEQYF.

Comments on this clonotype: A much larger clonotype is one base distant, so this may be a read error. The rearrangement joins TRBV5-1 to TRBJ2-1; D unclear. Germline lookup yields CDR1 SGHRS and CDR2 YFSETQ. This CDR3 has 15 residues. Trimming took 1 base from V and 1 from J, leaving 9 bases between them. CDR3 coding DNA: TGCGCCAGCAGCTTGATTGCGGAATCCTACAATGAGCAGTTCTTC. Protein: CASSLIAESYNEQFF.

There are many counts of this clonotype. The rearrangement uses TRBV11-2 and TRBJ1-1, with 7 bases lining up with TRBD1. The V and J ends lost 3 bases and 6 bases, in that order; junction bases with no gene match: 4. The CDR3 covers 13 residues. Germline-derived CDR1 and CDR2 are SGHAT and FQNNGV. The CDR3 loop is CASSFGQVPEAFF. For the CDR3, the DNA is TGTGCCAGCAGCTTCGGACAGGTCCCTGAAGCTTTCTTT.

This clonotype was seen just once. Relative to the germline gene, one junction end is altered; a read error may explain this. V gene TRBV6-1 combines with J gene TRBJ2-1; 9 bases map to TRBD2. Germline CDR1 MNHNS, CDR2 SASEGT. The length of the CDR3 is 15 residues. The CDR3 sequence is CASNPGGRASNEQPF. In DNA form, the CDR3 reads TGTGCCAGCAATCCGGGCGGGAGGGCCTCCAATGAGCAGCCCTTC.

A remark on this clonotype: A much larger clone differs from this one at a single base, so this may be a read error. The chain carries TRBV12-5 and TRBJ2-1; possibly TRBD1 or TRBD2 for D (5 bases each). The CDR3 extends over 12 amino acids. The V gene's germline CDR1 is LGHNT and CDR2 FRNRAP. CDR3 loop: CASGIRGNEQLF. CDR3 in DNA: TGTGCTAGTGGTATACGGGGCAATGAGCAGCTCTTC.

Note on this clonotype: Since a much larger clone is just one base distant, this may be a read error. The chain is built from TRBV6-5 and TRBJ1-2; 7 bases are shared with TRBD1. The CDR3 sequence is 15 residues long. J was trimmed by 0 bases and V by 10 bases; bases with no gene match: 11. CDR1 MNHEY and CDR2 SVGAGI come from the germline V gene. The CDR3 DNA reads TGTGCCAACAACCCAGGGGGAAATCCTAACTATGGCTACACCTTC. Translated: CANNPGGNPNYGYTF.

About this clonotype: A much more abundant neighbour one base away suggests this may be a read error. The V and J genes are TRBV5-6 and TRBJ1-2; D possibly corresponds to TRBD1 (5 bases). The CDR3 is made up of 14 amino acids. Germline V lookup: CDR1 SGHDT, CDR2 YYEEEE. The CDR3: CASSPSGHNYGYAF. The DNA of the CDR3 is TGTGCCAGCAGCCCCAGTGGACACAACTATGGCTACGCCTTC.

On this clonotype itself: One end of the junction varies from germline; a read error may be responsible. This chain uses TRBV5-4 with TRBJ2-1; D call uncertain. Germline values: CDR1 SGHNT, CDR2 YYREEE (reference sequence). CDR3 length: 13 residues. This chain's CDR3 is CASSLVGANERFF. The CDR3 region has the DNA TGTGCCAGTAGCTTGGTGGGCGCCAATGAGCGGTTCTTC.

Regarding this clonotype: A much bigger clone sits one base away, suggesting this may be a read error. This chain uses TRBV4-2 with TRBJ2-7; D unclear. The ends were cut back, 5 bases at V and 2 bases at J, with 10 bases in the middle. This CDR3 is 13 amino acids long. Germline values: CDR1 LGHNA, CDR2 YNFKEQ. This CDR3 reads CASSGRTAYEQYF. The DNA for the CDR3 is TGTGCCAGCAGCGGTAGGACCGCCTACGAGCAGTACTTC.

Comments on this clonotype: A read error may be the cause here, since a much bigger clone is one base away. V is TRBV6-1 and J is TRBJ1-5; D gene uncertain. The CDR3 runs 14 residues. Germline CDR1 is MNHNS and CDR2 is SASEGT. The CDR3 bases are TGTGGCAGCAGTGATCCCGGAGACAATCAGCCCCAGCATTTT. Protein product: CGSSDPGDNQPQHF.

Notes on this clonotype: A much larger clonotype is one base distant, so this may be a read error. The rearrangement joins TRBV6-5 to TRBJ2-1; 10 bases are shared with TRBD2. Trimming cost V 8 bases and J 11 bases; bases outside gene matches: 15. This CDR3 is 15 amino acids long. Per germline, CDR1 MNHEY and CDR2 SVGAGI. This chain's CDR3 is CASSPGLAGVNKQFF. The CDR3 DNA is TGTGCCAGCTCCCCAGGTCTAGCGGGAGTTAATAAGCAGTTCTTC.

About this clonotype: As the CDR3 is not closed by the conserved phenylalanine or tryptophan, this likely results from a read error. The DNA is left out, because the CDR3 cannot be placed on it with certainty; the CDR3 is given as TCRdb lists it. The chain couples TRBV4-1 to TRBJ2-3. Looked up from germline, CDR1 is MGHRA and CDR2 is YSYEKL. The CDR3 length equals 14 residues, ends included. The CDR3 loop reads CASSQDLDEDTQYL.

Of note for this clonotype: One end of the junction does not line up with germline, which may come from a read error. CDR3 nucleotides: TGTGCCAGCAGTTTTAGCCAGGTCTCATCACTCCTCCACTTT. This sequence encodes CASSFSQVSSLLHF. The rearrangement uses TRBV6-6 and TRBJ1-6; D gene ambiguous. CDR3 length equals 14 residues. CDR1 is MNHNY and CDR2 is SVGAGI in the germline V gene (reference sequence).

This clonotype was detected once. The final CDR3 position lacks the conserved phenylalanine or tryptophan, pointing to a likely read error. The genes are TRBV29-1 and TRBJ1-5, with D perhaps TRBD1 (5 bases). Germline lookup yields CDR1 SQVTM and CDR2 ANQGSEA. Trimming pared 6 bases from V and 9 bases from J, leaving 18 bases between. The CDR3 has 13 amino acids. CDR3 sequence: CSVAPGRDRPQHL. DNA of the CDR3: TGCAGCGTGGCCCCGGGGAGGGACCGGCCCCAGCATCTT.

Points on this clonotype: A much larger clone is a single base away; this may be a read error. The chain has TRBV12-3 or TRBV12-4 and TRBJ2-7; no clear D. Trimming shortened V by 3 bases and J by 3 bases, and 18 bases separated the two germline ends. CDR3 length: 16 residues. The CDR3 reads CASSFVTRSLGYEQYF. In nucleotides, the CDR3 is TGTGCCAGCAGTTTCGTGACAAGAAGTCTTGGCTACGAGCAGTACTTC.

Comments on this clonotype: One end of the junction varies from germline; a read error may be responsible. V and J are TRBV5-4 and TRBJ2-7; TRBD1 matches 7 bases. Per germline, CDR1 SGHNT and CDR2 YYREEE (reference sequence). This CDR3 has 15 amino acids. CDR3 amino acids: CTSSLTGNVPYEQYF. The CDR3 nucleotides are TGTACCAGCAGCTTGACAGGGAATGTCCCCTACGAGCAGTACTTC.

The chain has TRBV5-8 and TRBJ2-1; 8 nucleotides align to TRBD2. Germline lookup yields CDR1 SGHTS and CDR2 YDEGEE. V shed 0 bases, J shed 3 bases, and the junction held 14 bases outside the gene matches. This CDR3 comprises 19 residues. The CDR3 loop is CASSLAELTGGVSYNEQFF. As DNA, the CDR3 is TGTGCCAGCAGCTTGGCCGAGCTAACGGGAGGGGTTAGCTACAATGAGCAGTTCTTC.

The chain carries TRBV29-1 and TRBJ2-7; 11 bases are a match to TRBD1. J lost 5 bases, V lost 8 bases, and 5 bases had no gene match. The CDR3 consists of 12 residues. CDR1 and CDR2 (germline): SQVTM, ANQGSEA. As DNA, the CDR3 is TGCAGCCCCAGGACAGGGGGCCACGAGCAGTACTTC. Encoded protein: CSPRTGGHEQYF.

About this clonotype: The germline gene is not matched at one end of the junction; a read error may be the cause. The chain combines TRBV12-5 with TRBJ2-1; D gene unclear. The CDR3 spans 15 residues. Germline V gene sequence: CDR1 LGHNT, CDR2 FRNRAP. The CDR3 is CASARFGEDNNEQLF. The DNA of the CDR3 is TGTGCTAGTGCACGGTTTGGGGAAGACAACAATGAGCAGCTCTTC.

As concerns this clonotype: Given a much more abundant clone one base away, this may be a read error. The V and J genes are TRBV6-2 or TRBV6-3 and TRBJ2-7; 7 positions match TRBD2. Germline CDR1 MNHEY, CDR2 SVGEGT. This CDR3 has 16 residues. CDR3 residues: CASSYSTGGLSYERYF. Written as DNA, the CDR3 is TGTGCCAGCAGTTACTCGACGGGGGGACTTTCCTACGAGCGGTACTTC.

Turning to this clonotype: A much bigger clone sits one base away, suggesting this may be a read error. This chain uses TRBV6-6 with TRBJ2-3; 10 bases map to TRBD1. The CDR3 length is 14 residues. V lost 6 bases and J lost 11; bases outside the gene matches: 11. The germline V gene encodes CDR1 MNHNY and CDR2 SVGAGI (reference sequence). CDR3 nucleotide sequence: TGTGCCAGCAGGTCCGGGACAGGGGATTATATGCAGTATTTT. It translates to CASRSGTGDYMQYF.

Only a few counts were recorded for this clonotype. V gene TRBV5-4 combines with J gene TRBJ2-2; TRBD2 matches at 9 bases. CDR1 SGHNT and CDR2 YYREEE come from the germline V gene (reference sequence). Trimming cost V 2 bases and J 1 base; bases outside gene matches: 3. CDR3 length equals 16 residues. The CDR3 sequence is CASSFLAGMNTGELFF. DNA of the CDR3: TGTGCCAGCAGCTTTCTAGCGGGGATGAACACCGGGGAGCTGTTTTTT.

The table lists this clonotype with many counts. The gene calls are TRBV6-1 and TRBJ2-1; 8 nucleotides match TRBD1. J gave up 9 bases and V 5 bases, and 9 bases lay outside the gene matches. Germline V gene lookup returns CDR1 MNHNS and CDR2 SASEGT. This CDR3 has 14 amino acids. DNA for the CDR3: TGTGCCAGCAGTATTATCGACAGGGGAGGTGAGCAGTTCTTC. This encodes CASSIIDRGGEQFF.